This TCR beta chain is drawn from a study of OX40 agonist ivuxolimab in advanced cancers. The protocol was immunoSEQ multiplex PCR, while the TCRdb copy is restricted to in-frame clones and leaves out a portion. The sample yields about 45,000 clones, roughly 86% seen once. CDR3 length: 13 amino acids. V was clipped by 1 base and J by 8 bases, with 10 bases between them. CDR1 and CDR2 from the germline V gene are SGDLS and YYNGEE. With respect to this clone: A much larger clone lies a single base off, so this may be a read error. At the DNA level, this CDR3 is encoded by other sequences in the same sample as well.

The chain employs TRBV9 and TRBJ2-1; D possibly uses TRBD1 or TRBD2 (5 bases each). Sequences were derived from CD4+ or CD8+ T cells sorted from blood, sampled in a trial of the OX40 agonist ivuxolimab. This clonotype was sampled from an adult with an advanced solid tumor such as melanoma, head and neck, liver or kidney cancer. CDR3: CASSVRGVDEQFF. CDR3 DNA sequence: TGTGCCAGCAGCGTACGAGGGGTCGATGAGCAGTTCTTC.